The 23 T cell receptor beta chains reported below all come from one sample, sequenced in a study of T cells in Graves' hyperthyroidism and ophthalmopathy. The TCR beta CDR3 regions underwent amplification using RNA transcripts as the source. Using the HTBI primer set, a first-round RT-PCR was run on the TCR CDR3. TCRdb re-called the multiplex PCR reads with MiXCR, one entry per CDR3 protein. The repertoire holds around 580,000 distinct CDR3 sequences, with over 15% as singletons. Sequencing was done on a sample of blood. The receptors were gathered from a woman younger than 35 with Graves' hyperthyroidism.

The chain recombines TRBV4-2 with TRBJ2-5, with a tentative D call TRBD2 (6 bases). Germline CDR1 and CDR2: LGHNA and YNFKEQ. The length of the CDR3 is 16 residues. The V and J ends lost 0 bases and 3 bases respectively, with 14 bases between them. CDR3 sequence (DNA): TGTGCCAGCAGCCAAGATCCCGGGAGCGTAAAAGAGACCCAGTACTTC. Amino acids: CASSQDPGSVKETQYF.

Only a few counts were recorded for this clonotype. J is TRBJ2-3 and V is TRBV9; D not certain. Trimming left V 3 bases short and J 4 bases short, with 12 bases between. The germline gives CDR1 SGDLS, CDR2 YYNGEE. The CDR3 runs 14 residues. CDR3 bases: TGTGCCAGCAGCGCCCACGACCCAGCAGATACGCAGTATTTT. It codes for CASSAHDPADTQYF.

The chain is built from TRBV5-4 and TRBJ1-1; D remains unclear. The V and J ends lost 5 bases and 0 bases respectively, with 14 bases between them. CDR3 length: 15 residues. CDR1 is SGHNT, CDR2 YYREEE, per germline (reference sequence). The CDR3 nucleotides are TGTGCCAGCAGTTTCGGAGCGGCCATGAACACTGAAGCTTTCTTT. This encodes CASSFGAAMNTEAFF.

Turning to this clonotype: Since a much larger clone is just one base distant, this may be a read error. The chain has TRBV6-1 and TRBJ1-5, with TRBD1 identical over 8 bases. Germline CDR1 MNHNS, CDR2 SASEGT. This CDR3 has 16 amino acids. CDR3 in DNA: TGTGCCAGCAGTGAAATCCGGGACAGGAGGGGACAGCCCCATCATTTT. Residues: CASSEIRDRRGQPHHF.

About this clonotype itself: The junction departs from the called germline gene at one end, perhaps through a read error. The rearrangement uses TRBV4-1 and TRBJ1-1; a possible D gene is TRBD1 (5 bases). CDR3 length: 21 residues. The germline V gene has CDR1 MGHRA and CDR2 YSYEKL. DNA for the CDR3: TGCGCCAGCAGCCAAGTATCGGGGCTGGGCCACGACGCCTCGGGGAACTCTGAAGCTTTCTTT. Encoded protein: CASSQVSGLGHDASGNSEAFF.

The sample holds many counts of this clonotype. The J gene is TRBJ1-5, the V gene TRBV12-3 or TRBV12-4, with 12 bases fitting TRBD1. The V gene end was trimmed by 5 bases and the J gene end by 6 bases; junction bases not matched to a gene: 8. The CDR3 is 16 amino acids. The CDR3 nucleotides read TGTGCCAGCAGTCCTACGGGACAGGGGGCGGGTCAGCCCCAGCATTTT. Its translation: CASSPTGQGAGQPQHF.

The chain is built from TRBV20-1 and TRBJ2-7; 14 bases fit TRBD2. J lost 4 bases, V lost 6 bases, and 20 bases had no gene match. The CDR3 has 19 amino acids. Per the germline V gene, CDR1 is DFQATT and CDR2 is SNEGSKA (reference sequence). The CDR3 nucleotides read TGCAGTGCCCTCAAGCCCCCCAAGACTAGCGGGAGGGCCTCGTACGAGCAGTACTTC. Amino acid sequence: CSALKPPKTSGRASYEQYF.

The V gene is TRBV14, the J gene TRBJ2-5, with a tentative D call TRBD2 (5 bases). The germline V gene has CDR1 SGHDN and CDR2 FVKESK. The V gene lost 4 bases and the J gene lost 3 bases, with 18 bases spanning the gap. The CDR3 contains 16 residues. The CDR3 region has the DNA TGTGCCAGCAGCCGCGGAGGTTTGGGTCCAAAAGAGACCCAGTACTTC. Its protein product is CASSRGGLGPKETQYF.

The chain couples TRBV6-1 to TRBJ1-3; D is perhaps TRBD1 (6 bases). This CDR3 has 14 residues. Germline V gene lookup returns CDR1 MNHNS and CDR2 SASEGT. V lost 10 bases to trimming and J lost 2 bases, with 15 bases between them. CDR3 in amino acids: CATQTGGPGNTIYF. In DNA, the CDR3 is TGTGCCACGCAAACTGGGGGGCCTGGAAACACCATATATTTT.

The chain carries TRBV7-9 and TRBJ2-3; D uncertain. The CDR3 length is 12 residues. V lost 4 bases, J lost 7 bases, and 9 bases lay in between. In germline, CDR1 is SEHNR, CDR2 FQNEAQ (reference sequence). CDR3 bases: TGTGCCAGCAGCTACGGCGAGAATACGCAGTATTTT. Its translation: CASSYGENTQYF.

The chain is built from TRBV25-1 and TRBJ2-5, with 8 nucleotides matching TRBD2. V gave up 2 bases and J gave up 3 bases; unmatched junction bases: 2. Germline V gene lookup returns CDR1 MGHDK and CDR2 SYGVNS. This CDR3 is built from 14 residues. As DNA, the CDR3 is TGTGCCAGCAGTGAAATTAGCGGGAAAGAGACCCAGTACTTC. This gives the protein CASSEISGKETQYF.

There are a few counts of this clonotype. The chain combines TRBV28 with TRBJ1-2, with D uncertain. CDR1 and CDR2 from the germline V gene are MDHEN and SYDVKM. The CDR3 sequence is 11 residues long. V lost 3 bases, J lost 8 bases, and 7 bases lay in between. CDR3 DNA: TGTGCCAGCAGTTTCTTATGGGGCTACACCTTC. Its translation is CASSFLWGYTF.

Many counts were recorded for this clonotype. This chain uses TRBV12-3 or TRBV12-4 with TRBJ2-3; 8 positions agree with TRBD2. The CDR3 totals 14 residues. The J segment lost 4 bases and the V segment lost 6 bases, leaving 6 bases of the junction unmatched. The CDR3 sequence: CASSGRALSDTQYF. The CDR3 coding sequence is TGTGCCAGCAGCGGGAGGGCCCTGTCAGATACGCAGTATTTT.

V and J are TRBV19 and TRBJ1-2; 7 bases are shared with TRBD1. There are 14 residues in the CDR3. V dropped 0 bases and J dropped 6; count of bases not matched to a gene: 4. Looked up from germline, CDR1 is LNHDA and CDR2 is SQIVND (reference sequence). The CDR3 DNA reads TGTGCCAGTAGTATAGACAGGGGGTATGATGGCTACACCTTC. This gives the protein CASSIDRGYDGYTF.

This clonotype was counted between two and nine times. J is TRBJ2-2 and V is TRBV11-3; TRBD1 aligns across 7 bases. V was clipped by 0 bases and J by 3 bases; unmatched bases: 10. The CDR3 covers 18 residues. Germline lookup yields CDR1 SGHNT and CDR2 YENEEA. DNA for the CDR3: TGTGCCAGCAGCTTAGATCTAATGGGGACAGCTTACACCGGGGAGCTGTTTTTT. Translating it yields CASSLDLMGTAYTGELFF.

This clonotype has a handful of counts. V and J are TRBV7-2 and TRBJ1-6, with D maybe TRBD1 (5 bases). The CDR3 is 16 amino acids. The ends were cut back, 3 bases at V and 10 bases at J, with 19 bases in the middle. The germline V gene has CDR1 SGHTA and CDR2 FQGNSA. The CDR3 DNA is TGTGCCAGCAGCTTCGCGGGGGGGGTTATTGTATCACCCCTCCACTTT. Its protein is CASSFAGGVIVSPLHF. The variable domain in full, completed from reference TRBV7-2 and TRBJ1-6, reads GAGVSQSPSNKVTEKGKDVELRCDPISGHTALYWYRQSLGQGLEFLIYFQGNSAPDKSGLPSDRFSAERTGGSVSTLTIQRTQQEDSAVYLCASSFAGGVIVSPLHFGNGTRLTVT.

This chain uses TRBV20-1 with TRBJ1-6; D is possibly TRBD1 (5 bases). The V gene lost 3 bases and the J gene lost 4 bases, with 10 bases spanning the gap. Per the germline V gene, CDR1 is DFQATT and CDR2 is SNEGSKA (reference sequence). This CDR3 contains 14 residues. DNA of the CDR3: TGCAGTGCTAGGCCGGGGCCTTATAATTCACCCCTCCACTTT. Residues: CSARPGPYNSPLHF.

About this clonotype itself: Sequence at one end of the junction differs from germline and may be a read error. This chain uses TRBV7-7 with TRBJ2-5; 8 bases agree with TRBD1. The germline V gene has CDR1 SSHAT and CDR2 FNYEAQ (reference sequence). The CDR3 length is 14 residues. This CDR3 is CASSLDTGGETQYF. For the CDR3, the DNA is TGTGCTAGCAGCTTAGATACAGGGGGAGAGACCCAGTACTTC.

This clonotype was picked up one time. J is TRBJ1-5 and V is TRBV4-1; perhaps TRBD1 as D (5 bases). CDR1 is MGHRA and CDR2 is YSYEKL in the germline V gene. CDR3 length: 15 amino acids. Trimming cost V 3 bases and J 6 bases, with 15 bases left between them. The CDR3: CASSHGRGEVQPQHF. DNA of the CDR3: TGCGCCAGCAGCCACGGCAGAGGGGAGGTTCAGCCCCAGCATTTT.

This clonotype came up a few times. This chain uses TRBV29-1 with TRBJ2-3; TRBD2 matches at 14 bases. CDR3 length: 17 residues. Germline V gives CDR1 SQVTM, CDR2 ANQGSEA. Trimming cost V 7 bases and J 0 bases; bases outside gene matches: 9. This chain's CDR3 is CSGKGLAGAGSTDTQYF. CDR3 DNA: TGCAGCGGGAAGGGACTAGCGGGGGCGGGGAGCACAGATACGCAGTATTTT.

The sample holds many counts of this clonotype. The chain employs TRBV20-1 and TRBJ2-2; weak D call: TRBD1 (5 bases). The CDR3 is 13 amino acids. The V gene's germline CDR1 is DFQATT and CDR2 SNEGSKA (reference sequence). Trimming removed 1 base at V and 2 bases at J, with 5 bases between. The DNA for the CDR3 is TGCAGTGCTAGAGGGACAAACACCGGGGAGCTGTTTTTT. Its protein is CSARGTNTGELFF.

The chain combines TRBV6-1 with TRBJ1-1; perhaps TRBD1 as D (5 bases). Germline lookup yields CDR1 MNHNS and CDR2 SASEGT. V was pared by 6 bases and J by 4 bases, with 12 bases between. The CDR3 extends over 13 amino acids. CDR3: CASSPGTPTEAFF. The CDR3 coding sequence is TGTGCCAGCAGCCCCGGGACGCCCACTGAAGCTTTCTTT.

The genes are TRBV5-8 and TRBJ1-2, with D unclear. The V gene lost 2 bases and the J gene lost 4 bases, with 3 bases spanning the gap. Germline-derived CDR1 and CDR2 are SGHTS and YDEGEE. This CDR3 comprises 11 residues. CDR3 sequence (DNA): TGTGCCAGCAGCTTCCTCTATGGCTACACCTTC. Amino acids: CASSFLYGYTF.